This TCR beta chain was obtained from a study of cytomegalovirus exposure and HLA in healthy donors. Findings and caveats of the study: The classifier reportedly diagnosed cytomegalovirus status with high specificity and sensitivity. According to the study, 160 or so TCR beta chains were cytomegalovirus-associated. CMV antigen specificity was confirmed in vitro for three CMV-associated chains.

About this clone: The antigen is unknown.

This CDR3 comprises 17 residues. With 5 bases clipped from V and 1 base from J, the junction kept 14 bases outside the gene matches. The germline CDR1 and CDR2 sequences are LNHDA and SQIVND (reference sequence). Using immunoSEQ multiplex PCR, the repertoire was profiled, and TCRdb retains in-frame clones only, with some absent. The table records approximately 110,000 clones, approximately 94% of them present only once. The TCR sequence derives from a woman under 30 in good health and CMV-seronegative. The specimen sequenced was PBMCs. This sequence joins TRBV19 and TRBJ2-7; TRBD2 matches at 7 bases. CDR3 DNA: TGTGCCAGTAGTCAATCAAGGCGGGAGTGGGGATCCTACGAGCAGTACTTC. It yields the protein CASSQSRREWGSYEQYF.